What follows describes a single T cell receptor (beta chain). At survey level, the immunoSEQ assay was run in its v3.0 version. Produced via immunoSEQ multiplex PCR; TCRdb's table is partial and in-frame only. This sample has fewer than 40,000 clones, with about nine tenths found just once. The CDR3 totals 14 residues. Germline V gene sequence: CDR1 SEHNR, CDR2 FQNEAQ (reference sequence). V was cut by 5 bases and J by 1 base, with 11 bases left in between. This entry is derived from a study of long-term antiretroviral therapy in people with HIV. Study-wide background: Initial samples were collected about a decade before the 2015 immediate-ART recommendation.

Donors needed at least one pre-ART PBMC sample plus at least two post-ART samples. The origin of this receptor is a woman aged 50 to 65 with HIV. The V and J genes are TRBV7-9 and TRBJ1-1; TRBD1 is a possible D gene (6 bases). The sample here was unsorted PBMCs, taken 1.2 years after starting antiretroviral therapy. In DNA form, the CDR3 reads TGTGCCAGCAGCCCGTGGGGGCCGAACACTGAAGCTTTCTTT. It specifies CASSPWGPNTEAFF.